This T cell receptor (beta chain) is drawn from a study of shared clonotypes between healthy human individuals (dated by TCRdb to 2018 to 2021). Notes on the research overall: Three men and a couple of women, aged 18 to 49 years, made up the cohort. For each donor, CD4 naive and CD4 memory were each run on three plates, CD8 naive on two plates, and CD8 memory on one plate. To estimate repertoire size and how much clonotypes are shared between individuals, the study performed deep sequencing of blood TCR repertoires from a handful of healthy adults. Libraries were prepared and TCR repertoires were sequenced by different laboratories using diverse techniques, in order to increase sequencing depth and limit assay-specific biases. Each donor's leukapheresis produced roughly between roughly 0.94 and 9.5 billion PBMCs. General study outcomes and caveats: The small number of donors limited the genetic and exposure-history diversity represented. Estimated clonotype richness was generally larger for naive than for memory subsets. Pairwise subsampling led to the expectation that sequencing depth would affect the degree of clonotype sharing among donors. Compared with non-shared clonotypes, the clonotypes found in all four sorted-subset donors had higher generation probabilities. Only blood was sampled, and tissue TCR repertoires likely differ from those in blood. Roughly 5.2% of naive CD4, around 3.5% of naive CD8, about 2.1% of memory CD4, and approximately 0.4% of memory CD8 clonotypes were shared across a few donors. Even with the large sequencing depth, rarefaction of the sorted-subset datasets indicated that sequencing was incomplete.

For the CD8 naive samples, CD45RO-negative cells were positively selected for CCR7, yielding a CD45RA+CCR7+ population from which TemRA cells were excluded. The donors were healthy, HIV-negative adults with no recently reported acute infections or vaccinations. All donors were Caucasian adults living in Nashville, Tennessee, USA. Blood was collected by leukapheresis, and PBMCs were isolated by Ficoll-Histopaque density gradient centrifugation and then cryopreserved in liquid nitrogen vapor phase. Analytical flow cytometry was used to check the purity and quantity of each magnetically sorted T cell population. From each sorted fraction, genomic DNA was isolated and quantified by UV absorbance on a Nanodrop 2000c. In regard to this clone: It has no known antigen specificity. No much larger clone exists at a distance of one base, and base qualities are not known.

TCR CDR3 regions were amplified from genomic DNA by multiplex PCR using the deep immunoSEQ assay. Genomic DNA extracted from each cell subset was distributed evenly over all wells of several immunoSEQ 96-well plates, and each plate served as one replicate. For sorted subsets, about 0.2 ug genomic DNA, equal to 30,000 or so T cell genomes, was loaded into each replicate PCR. Purified libraries were quantified with a Qubit 3.0 fluorometer, sized on a Bioanalyzer 2100, and re-quantified with the KAPA Library Quantification kit. Every immunoSEQ 96-well plate was sequenced on a dedicated single-read 150-cycle Illumina NextSeq 550 flow cell. As for the original processing: The immunoSEQ output contained only junctional sequences without quality scores, so filtering could not match that applied to full-length reads. Sequences were annotated with PyIR, a Python wrapper for IgBLAST v1.9, using IMGT germline references to assign V/J genes and CDR3. Reads with weak V/J assignments (E-value above 1e-6), missing CDR3, stop codons, out-of-frame junctions, or ambiguous translated residues were removed. V3J clonotypes were defined as sequences sharing an identical inferred V gene, J gene, and CDR3 amino acid sequence. To compute the percentage overlap between repertoires, the number of shared unique clonotypes was divided by the size of the smaller repertoire. Richness of each repertoire was evaluated using RTK rarefaction, the Chao1 estimator, and Recon v2.1 estimates of unobserved clonotypes. OLGA was used to compute generation probabilities for all TCRbeta clonotypes that the gDNA method yielded from a few donors. In TCRdb, the immuneACCESS table is reduced to in-frame sequences with V and J assigned. These tables do not hold every clone; where another copy was compared, an unresolved V gene accounts for under half, and the others remain unexplained. V, J and clone size reflect that table, while D and trimming were determined from the DNA. This sample has a few million clones in its table, and 93% of those were observed once. Of the sample, around 1.8% is held by the ten largest clones.

This receptor was taken from a man aged 18 to 35 in good health. Some clones in this sample may be carry-over from other donors' samples. The sample consisted of naive CD8+ T cells from PBMCs. Sample cell subset or site, as interpreted from the label and publication: CD45RA+CCR7+.

The CDR3 reads as follows: CASSPARDRVSYTF. The nucleotide sequence is given as TGCGCCAGCAGCCCCGCGAGGGACCGGGTGAGCTACACCTTC. The receptor chain draws on TRBV4-3 and TRBJ1-2; possibly the D gene is TRBD1, per 5 matching bases. V drops 4 bases and J drops 9 bases, leaving 18 bases in between. The CDR3, from cysteine to phenylalanine, totals 14 residues. Just CDR3 DNA is preserved here, 42 bases in frame from base 1. From a lookup of the germline V gene, CDR1 and CDR2 are LGHNA and YSLEER.